These T cell receptor beta chains were read from a single sample in a study of a mutant IDH1 vaccine in newly diagnosed glioma. Generated by immunoSEQ multiplex PCR, the TCRdb table keeps only in-frame clones and is missing some. The sample has about 24,000 clones; around 80% are singletons. For these receptors, no antigen is known. The starting material was PBMCs, obtained from a glioma patient whose treatment included an IDH1 peptide vaccine. The receptors originated from a man between 35 and 55 years old with glioma. The CDR3 runs from the conserved cysteine through the conserved F or W. D genes are given only for firm matches.

D gene	V gene	J gene	CDR3 protein
TRBD1	TRBV5-4	TRBJ1-4	CASSLGGQGEKLFF
TRBD1	TRBV27	TRBJ1-5	CASGQGVHQPQHF
NA	TRBV7-9	TRBJ2-4	CASSSQGGKNIQYF
NA	TRBV7-2	TRBJ1-2	CASSSRPVGANYGYTF
NA	TRBV14	TRBJ2-5	CASSQESMGSETQYF
TRBD2	TRBV19	TRBJ2-5	CASSIGTVLAGAGVQETQYF
TRBD1	TRBV14	TRBJ2-2	CASSQDSPDRAGNTGELFF
NA	TRBV29-1	TRBJ2-5	CSVQGTTADHQETQYF
NA	TRBV4-2	TRBJ2-3	CASSQDRASQDTQYF
NA	TRBV6-5	TRBJ1-5	CASSFKGNQLQHF
NA	TRBV6-1	TRBJ1-4	CASGPREKLFF
NA	TRBV4-2	TRBJ2-7	CASSQERTHSYEQYF
TRBD2	TRBV6-1	TRBJ2-5	CATLAGAGETQYF
TRBD1	TRBV30	TRBJ2-2	CAWSYGQGANTGELFF
NA	TRBV30	TRBJ1-1	CAWSVLEYTEAFF
NA	TRBV28	TRBJ2-7	CASSLVGVSSYEQYF
NA	TRBV5-8	TRBJ1-2	CASSSDVGSNYGYTF
TRBD2	TRBV9	TRBJ2-1	CASSVDGRRNEQFF
NA	TRBV19	TRBJ2-1	CASSGNRDGSYNEQFF
NA	TRBV4-1	TRBJ1-5	CASSQDLGSRSNQPQHF
TRBD1	TRBV5-1	TRBJ1-4	CASSPQGTGEKLFF
TRBD1	TRBV5-1	TRBJ1-1	CASSASTGMNTEAFF
TRBD1	TRBV2	TRBJ1-5	CASSLDRGNQPQHF
TRBD1	TRBV19	TRBJ2-5	CASSGGTGQETQYF
NA	TRBV5-1	TRBJ1-1	CASSLGQGWDTEAFF
NA	TRBV29-1	TRBJ1-2	CSVGTPGTRNTF
NA	TRBV11-2	TRBJ1-2	CASSLVESNYGYTF
TRBD2	TRBV5-1	TRBJ2-2	CASSWTSGSPNTGELFF
NA	TRBV6-6	TRBJ1-1	CASSPPGRNTEAFF
TRBD1	TRBV6-5	TRBJ1-2	CASRGTGFAYGYTF
TRBD2	TRBV18	TRBJ2-1	CASSFNAELAGGSEQFF
NA	TRBV6-5	TRBJ1-2	CASSYSPDTNGYTF
TRBD1	TRBV19	TRBJ2-5	CASSSRTGEETQYF
NA	TRBV29-1	TRBJ2-5	CSATDVGSGGTQYF
NA	TRBV5-8	TRBJ2-4	CASSVAETQPSKNIQYF